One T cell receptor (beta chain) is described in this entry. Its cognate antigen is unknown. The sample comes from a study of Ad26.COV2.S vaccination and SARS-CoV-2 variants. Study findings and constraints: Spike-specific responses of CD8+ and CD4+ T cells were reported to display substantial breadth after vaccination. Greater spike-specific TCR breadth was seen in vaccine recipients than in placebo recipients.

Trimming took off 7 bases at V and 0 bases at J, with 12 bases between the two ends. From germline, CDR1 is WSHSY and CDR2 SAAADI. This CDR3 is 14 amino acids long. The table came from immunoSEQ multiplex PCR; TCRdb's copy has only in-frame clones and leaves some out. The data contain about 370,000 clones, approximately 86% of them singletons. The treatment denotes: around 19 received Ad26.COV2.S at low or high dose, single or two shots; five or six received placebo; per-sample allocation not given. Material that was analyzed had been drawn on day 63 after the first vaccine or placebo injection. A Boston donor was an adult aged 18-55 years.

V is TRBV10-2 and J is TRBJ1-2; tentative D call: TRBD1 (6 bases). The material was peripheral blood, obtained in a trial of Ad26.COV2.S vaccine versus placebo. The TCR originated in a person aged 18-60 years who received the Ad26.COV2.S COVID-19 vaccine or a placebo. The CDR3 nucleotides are TGCGCCAGCACTCCACAGGGAGCTAACTATGGCTACACCTTC. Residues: CASTPQGANYGYTF.